One and the same sample provided the 10 T cell receptor beta chains below, sequenced in a study of resident and recirculating memory T cells in vitiligo. Only in-frame clones appear in the TCRdb table, and some are missing; sequencing was by immunoSEQ multiplex PCR. The profile covers about 76,000 clones, with 92% appearing a single time and more than 4.5% taken by the ten largest. Sequenced: blood. Source of these receptors: a male donor with vitiligo.

V usage is TRBV5-4 and J usage is TRBJ2-3, with D perhaps TRBD1 (5 bases). Trimming pared 3 bases from V and 2 bases from J, leaving 16 bases between. The CDR3 has 16 residues. The germline gives CDR1 SGHNT, CDR2 YYREEE (reference sequence). CDR3 region: CASSWGRFKNTDTQYF. CDR3 nucleotide sequence: TGTGCCAGCAGCTGGGGCCGTTTTAAAAACACAGATACGCAGTATTTT.

This chain uses TRBV4-3 with TRBJ2-7, with D maybe TRBD1 (6 bases). CDR1 and CDR2 from the germline V gene are LGHNA and YSLEER. The CDR3 extends over 13 amino acids. The V end lost 1 base, the J end lost 3 bases, and 7 bases lay between the germline ends. CDR3 DNA sequence: TGCGCCAGCAGCCAAGGGACAGACTACGAGCAGTACTTC. Its translation: CASSQGTDYEQYF.

The gene calls are TRBV12-2 and TRBJ2-1; the D call TRBD1 from the table was never checked on the DNA. TRBV12-2 is tagged as a pseudogene. This CDR3 spans 16 amino acids. The DNA of the CDR3 is TGTGCAAGTCGCTTATTAGTAGGGACACCATACAATGAGCAGTTCTTC. This gives the protein CASRLLVGTPYNEQFF.

The chain links TRBV5-1 to TRBJ1-2; 7 nucleotides match TRBD1. Germline CDR1 reads SGHRS; CDR2 reads YFSETQ. CDR3 length: 13 amino acids. V gave up 4 bases and J gave up 5 bases; unmatched junction bases: 5. The CDR3: CASSTGQEYGYTF. CDR3 nucleotide sequence: TGCGCCAGCAGCACCGGACAGGAATATGGCTACACCTTC.

The chain employs TRBV27 and TRBJ2-3; D is unresolved. Germline V gene data show CDR1 as MNHEY and CDR2 as SMNVEV (reference sequence). V gave up 4 bases and J gave up 2 bases, with 4 bases separating them. This CDR3 comprises 12 residues. This chain's CDR3 is CASSSFTDTQYF. The CDR3 coding sequence is TGTGCCAGCAGTTCTTTCACAGATACGCAGTATTTT.

The chain combines TRBV15 with TRBJ1-3; no clear D gene. The CDR3 has 15 amino acids. In germline, CDR1 is LNHNV, CDR2 YYDKDF (reference sequence). V was shortened by 0 bases and J by 1 base, with 7 bases between the two germline ends. CDR3 region: CATSRDVHSGNTIYF. CDR3 DNA: TGTGCCACCAGCAGAGATGTCCATTCTGGAAACACCATATATTTT.

V and J are TRBV15 and TRBJ2-3; 14 bases line up with TRBD2. The ends lost 2 bases at V and 0 bases at J; junction bases unmatched: 10. This CDR3 has 20 residues. The germline V gene has CDR1 LNHNV and CDR2 YYDKDF (reference sequence). The CDR3 sequence: CATSRTPGTSGRASTDTQYF. Here the CDR3 DNA reads TGTGCCACCAGCAGAACCCCGGGGACTAGCGGGAGAGCTAGCACAGATACGCAGTATTTT.

The chain uses TRBV14 and TRBJ1-3; 12 bases are a match to TRBD1. CDR1 and CDR2 from the germline V gene are SGHDN and FVKESK. CDR3 length: 16 amino acids. Trimming at V came to 4 bases and at J to 7 bases, leaving 8 bases not matched to a gene. The chain's CDR3 is CASSPSGTGGRNTIYF. CDR3 DNA sequence: TGTGCCAGCAGCCCCTCCGGGACAGGGGGCCGCAACACCATATATTTT.

The chain links TRBV19 to TRBJ2-5; perhaps TRBD2 as D (5 bases). V lost 6 bases and J lost 5, with 13 bases in between. The CDR3 runs to 13 residues. Germline lookup yields CDR1 LNHDA and CDR2 SQIVND (reference sequence). The CDR3, as DNA: TGTGCCAGTAGCCCAACTGGCGGGGAGACCCAGTACTTC. Translated: CASSPTGGETQYF.

V is TRBV10-3 and J is TRBJ2-7; 11 bases fit TRBD2. The CDR3 is 15 residues long. J was trimmed by 3 bases and V by 4 bases; bases with no gene match: 5. Germline loops: CDR1 ENHRY, CDR2 SYGVKD. CDR3 bases: TGTGCCATCAGTGTAGGGACTAGCGGAGGCTACGAGCAGTACTTC. Its translation: CAISVGTSGGYEQYF.